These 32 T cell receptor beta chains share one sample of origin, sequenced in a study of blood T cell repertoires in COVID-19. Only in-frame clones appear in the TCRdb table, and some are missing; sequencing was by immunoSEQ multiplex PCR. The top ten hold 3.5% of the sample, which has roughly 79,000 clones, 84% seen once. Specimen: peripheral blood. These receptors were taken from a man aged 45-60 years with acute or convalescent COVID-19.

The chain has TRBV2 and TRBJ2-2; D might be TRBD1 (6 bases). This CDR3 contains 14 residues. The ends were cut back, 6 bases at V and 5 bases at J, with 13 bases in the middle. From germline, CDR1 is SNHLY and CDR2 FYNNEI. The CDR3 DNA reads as TGTGCCAGCAGGTGGCAGGGGCTAACCGGGGAGCTGTTTTTT. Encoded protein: CASRWQGLTGELFF.

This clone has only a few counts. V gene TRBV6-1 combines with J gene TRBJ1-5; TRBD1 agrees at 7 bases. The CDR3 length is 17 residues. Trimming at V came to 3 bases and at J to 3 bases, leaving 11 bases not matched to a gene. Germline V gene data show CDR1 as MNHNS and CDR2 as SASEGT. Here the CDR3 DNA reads TGTGCCAGCAGTGAGGCCTGGAACAGGGGACCCAATCAGCCCCAGCATTTT. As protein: CASSEAWNRGPNQPQHF.

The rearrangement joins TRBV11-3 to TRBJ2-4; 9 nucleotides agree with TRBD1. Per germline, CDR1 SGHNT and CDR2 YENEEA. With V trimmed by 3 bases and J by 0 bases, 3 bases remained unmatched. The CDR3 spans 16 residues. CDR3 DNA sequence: TGTGCCAGCAGCTTGGGACAGGGTCTAGCCAAAAACATTCAGTACTTC. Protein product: CASSLGQGLAKNIQYF.

CDR3 protein: CASSETVRPYEQYF. The CDR3, as DNA: TGTGCCAGTTCCGAGACAGTCCGGCCCTACGAGCAGTACTTC. This rearrangement joins TRBV19 to TRBJ2-7; D possibly corresponds to TRBD1 (5 bases). CDR1 is LNHDA and CDR2 is SQIVND in the germline V gene (reference sequence). This CDR3 spans 14 amino acids. V was pared by 8 bases and J by 2 bases, with 16 bases between. Drawing the rest from reference TRBV19 and TRBJ2-7, the complete variable domain is DGGITQSPKYLFRKEGQNVTLSCEQNLNHDAMYWYRQDPGQGLRLIYYSQIVNDFQKGDIAEGYSVSREKKESFPLTVTSAQKNPTAFYLCASSETVRPYEQYFGPGTRLTVT.

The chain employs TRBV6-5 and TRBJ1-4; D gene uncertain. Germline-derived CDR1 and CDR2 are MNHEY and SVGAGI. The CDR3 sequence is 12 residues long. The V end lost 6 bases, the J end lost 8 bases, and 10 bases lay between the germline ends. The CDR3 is CASSPSGEKLFF. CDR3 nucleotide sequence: TGTGCCAGCAGCCCCTCGGGGGAAAAACTGTTTTTT.

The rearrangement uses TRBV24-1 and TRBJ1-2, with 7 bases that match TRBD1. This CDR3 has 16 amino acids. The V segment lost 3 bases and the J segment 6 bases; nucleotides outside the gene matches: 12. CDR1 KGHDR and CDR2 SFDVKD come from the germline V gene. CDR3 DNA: TGTGCCACCAGTGATAGAGCTCGAGACAGGGTGGATGGCTACACCTTC. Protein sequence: CATSDRARDRVDGYTF.

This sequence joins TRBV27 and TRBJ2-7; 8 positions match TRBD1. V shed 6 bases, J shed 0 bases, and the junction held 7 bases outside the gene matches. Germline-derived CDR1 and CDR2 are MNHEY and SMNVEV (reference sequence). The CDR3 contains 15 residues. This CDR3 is CASRDRVGASYEQYF. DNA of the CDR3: TGTGCCAGCAGGGACAGGGTCGGGGCCTCCTACGAGCAGTACTTC.

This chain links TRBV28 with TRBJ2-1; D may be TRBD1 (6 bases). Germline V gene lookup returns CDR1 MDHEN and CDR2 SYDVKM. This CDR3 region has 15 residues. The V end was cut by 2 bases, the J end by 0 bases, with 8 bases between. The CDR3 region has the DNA TGTGCCAGCAGTTTAGGGACAAGCTCCTACAATGAGCAGTTCTTC. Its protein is CASSLGTSSYNEQFF.

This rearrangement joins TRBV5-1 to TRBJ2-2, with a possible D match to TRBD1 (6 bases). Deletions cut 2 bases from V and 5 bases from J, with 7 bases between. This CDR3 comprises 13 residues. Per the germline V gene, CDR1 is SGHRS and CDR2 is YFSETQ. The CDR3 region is CASSFDRTGELFF. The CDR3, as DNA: TGCGCCAGCAGCTTCGACAGGACCGGGGAGCTGTTTTTT.

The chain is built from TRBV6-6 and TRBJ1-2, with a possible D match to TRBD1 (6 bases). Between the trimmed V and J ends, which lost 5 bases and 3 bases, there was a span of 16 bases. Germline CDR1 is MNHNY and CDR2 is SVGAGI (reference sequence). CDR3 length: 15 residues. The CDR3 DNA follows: TGTGCCAGCAGTGCACAGGGTAGGGGTGACTATGGCTACACCTTC. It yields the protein CASSAQGRGDYGYTF.

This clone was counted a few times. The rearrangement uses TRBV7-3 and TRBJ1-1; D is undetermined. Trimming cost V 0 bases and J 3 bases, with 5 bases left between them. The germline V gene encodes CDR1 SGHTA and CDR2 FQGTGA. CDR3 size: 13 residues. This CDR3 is CASSLTSDTEAFF. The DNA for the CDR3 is TGTGCCAGCAGCTTAACGTCGGACACTGAAGCTTTCTTT. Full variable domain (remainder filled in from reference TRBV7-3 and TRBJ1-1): GAGVSQTPSNKVTEKGKYVELRCDPISGHTALYWYRQSLGQGPEFLIYFQGTGAADDSGLPNDRFFAVRPEGSVSTLKIQRTERGDSAVYLCASSLTSDTEAFFGQGTRLTVV.

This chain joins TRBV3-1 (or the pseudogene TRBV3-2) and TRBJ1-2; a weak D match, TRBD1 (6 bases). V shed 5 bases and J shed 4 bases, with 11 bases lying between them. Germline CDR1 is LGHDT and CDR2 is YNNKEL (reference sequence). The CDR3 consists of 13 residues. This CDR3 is CASSEQGSYGYTF. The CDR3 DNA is TGTGCCAGCAGCGAACAGGGTAGCTATGGCTACACCTTC.

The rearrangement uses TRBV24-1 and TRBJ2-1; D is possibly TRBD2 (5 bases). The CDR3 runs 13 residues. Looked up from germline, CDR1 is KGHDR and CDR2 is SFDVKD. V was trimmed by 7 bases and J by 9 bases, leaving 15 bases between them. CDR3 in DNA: TGTGCCACCAGCCCCTTCGGACGGGGTGAGCAGTTCTTC. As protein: CATSPFGRGEQFF.

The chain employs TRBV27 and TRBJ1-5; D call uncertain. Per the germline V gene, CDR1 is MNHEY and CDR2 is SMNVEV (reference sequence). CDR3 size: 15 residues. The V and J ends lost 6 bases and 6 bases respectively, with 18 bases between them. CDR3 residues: CASSKDPVGSQPQHF. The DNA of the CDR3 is TGTGCCAGCAGCAAAGACCCCGTGGGGAGTCAGCCCCAGCATTTT.

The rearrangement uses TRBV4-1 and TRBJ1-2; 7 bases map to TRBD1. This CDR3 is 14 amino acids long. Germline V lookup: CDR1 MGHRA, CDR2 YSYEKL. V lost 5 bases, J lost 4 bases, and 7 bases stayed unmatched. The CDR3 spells CASSADREIYGYTF. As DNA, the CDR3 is TGCGCCAGCAGCGCAGACAGGGAGATCTATGGCTACACCTTC.

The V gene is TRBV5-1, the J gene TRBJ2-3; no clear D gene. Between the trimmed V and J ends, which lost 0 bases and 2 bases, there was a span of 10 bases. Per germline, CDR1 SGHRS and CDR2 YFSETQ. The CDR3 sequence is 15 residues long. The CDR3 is CASSLETINTDTQYF. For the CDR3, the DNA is TGCGCCAGCAGCTTGGAGACAATCAACACAGATACGCAGTATTTT. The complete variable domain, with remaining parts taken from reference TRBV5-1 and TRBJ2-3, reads KAGVTQTPRYLIKTRGQQVTLSCSPISGHRSVSWYQQTPGQGLQFLFEYFSETQRNKGNFPGRFSGRQFSNSRSEMNVSTLELGDSALYLCASSLETINTDTQYFGPGTRLTVL.

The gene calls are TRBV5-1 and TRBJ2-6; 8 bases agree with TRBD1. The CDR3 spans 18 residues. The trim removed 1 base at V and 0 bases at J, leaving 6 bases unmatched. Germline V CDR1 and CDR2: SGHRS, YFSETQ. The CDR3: CASSLTGQGSSGANVLTF. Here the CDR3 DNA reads TGCGCCAGCAGCTTGACCGGACAGGGCTCCTCTGGGGCCAACGTCCTGACTTTC. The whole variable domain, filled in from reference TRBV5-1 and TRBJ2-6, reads KAGVTQTPRYLIKTRGQQVTLSCSPISGHRSVSWYQQTPGQGLQFLFEYFSETQRNKGNFPGRFSGRQFSNSRSEMNVSTLELGDSALYLCASSLTGQGSSGANVLTFGAGSRLTVL.

The CDR3 loop is CASSQDPPSLGEADTQYF. The CDR3 nucleotides read TGCGCCAGCAGCCAAGATCCTCCCTCCTTGGGAGAGGCAGATACGCAGTATTTT. This chain uses TRBV4-3 with TRBJ2-3; a possible D gene is TRBD2 (5 bases). Germline lookup yields CDR1 LGHNA and CDR2 YSLEER. This CDR3 spans 18 amino acids. Trimming removed 0 bases at V and 4 bases at J, with 20 bases between.

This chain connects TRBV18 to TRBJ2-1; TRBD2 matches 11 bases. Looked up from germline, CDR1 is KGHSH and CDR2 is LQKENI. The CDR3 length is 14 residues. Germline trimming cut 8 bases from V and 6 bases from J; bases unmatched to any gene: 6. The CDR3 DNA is TGTGCCAGCACCGGGGGACTAGCGGTCAATGAGCAGTTCTTC. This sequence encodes CASTGGLAVNEQFF.

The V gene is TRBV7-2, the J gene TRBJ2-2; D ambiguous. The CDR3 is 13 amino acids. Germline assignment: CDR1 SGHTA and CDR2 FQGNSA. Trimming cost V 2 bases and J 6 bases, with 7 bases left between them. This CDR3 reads CASSLLFSGELFF. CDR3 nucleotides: TGTGCCAGCAGCTTACTGTTTTCCGGGGAGCTGTTTTTT. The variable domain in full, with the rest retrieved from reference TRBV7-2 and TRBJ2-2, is GAGVSQSPSNKVTEKGKDVELRCDPISGHTALYWYRQSLGQGLEFLIYFQGNSAPDKSGLPSDRFSAERTGGSVSTLTIQRTQQEDSAVYLCASSLLFSGELFFGEGSRLTVL.

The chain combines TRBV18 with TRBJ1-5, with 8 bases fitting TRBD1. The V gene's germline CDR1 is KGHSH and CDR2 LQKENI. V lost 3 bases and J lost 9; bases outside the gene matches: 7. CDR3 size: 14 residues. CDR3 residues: CASSPSQGALPQHF. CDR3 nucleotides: TGTGCCAGCTCACCTTCTCAGGGGGCCCTGCCCCAGCATTTT. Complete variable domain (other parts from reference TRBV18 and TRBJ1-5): NAGVMQNPRHLVRRRGQEARLRCSPMKGHSHVYWYRQLPEEGLKFMVYLQKENIIDESGMPKERFSAEFPKEGPSILRIQQVVRGDSAAYFCASSPSQGALPQHFGDGTRLSIL.

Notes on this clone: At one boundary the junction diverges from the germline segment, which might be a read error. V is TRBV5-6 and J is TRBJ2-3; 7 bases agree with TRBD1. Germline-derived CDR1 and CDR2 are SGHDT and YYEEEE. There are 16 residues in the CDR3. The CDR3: CASRLGQTSSTDTQYF. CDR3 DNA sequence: TGTGCCAGCAGGTTGGGACAGACGTCTAGCACAGATACGCAGTATTTT. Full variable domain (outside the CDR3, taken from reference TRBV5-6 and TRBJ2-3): DAGVTQSPTHLIKTRGQQVTLRCSPKSGHDTVSWYQQALGQGPQFIFQYYEEEERQRGNFPDRFSGHQFPNYSSELNVNALLLGDSALYLCASRLGQTSSTDTQYFGPGTRLTVL.

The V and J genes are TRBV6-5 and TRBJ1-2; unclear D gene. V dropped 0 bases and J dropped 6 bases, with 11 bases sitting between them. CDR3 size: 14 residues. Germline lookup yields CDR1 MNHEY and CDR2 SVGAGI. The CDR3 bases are TGTGCCAGCAGTTACTCGGGCAGAGACGATGGCTACACCTTC. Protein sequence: CASSYSGRDDGYTF.

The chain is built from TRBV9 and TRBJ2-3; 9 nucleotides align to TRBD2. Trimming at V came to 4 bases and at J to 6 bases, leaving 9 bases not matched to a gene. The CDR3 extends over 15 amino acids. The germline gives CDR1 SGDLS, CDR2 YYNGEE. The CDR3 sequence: CASSPTSGGRDTQYF. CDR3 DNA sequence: TGTGCCAGCAGCCCGACGAGCGGGGGGCGGGATACGCAGTATTTT.

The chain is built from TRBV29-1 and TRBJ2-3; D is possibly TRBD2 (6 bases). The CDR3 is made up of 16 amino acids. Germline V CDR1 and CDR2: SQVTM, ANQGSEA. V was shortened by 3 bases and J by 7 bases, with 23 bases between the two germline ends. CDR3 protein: CSVEKSGSGRANTQYF. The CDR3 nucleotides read TGCAGCGTTGAGAAGTCTGGTAGCGGAAGAGCGAATACGCAGTATTTT.

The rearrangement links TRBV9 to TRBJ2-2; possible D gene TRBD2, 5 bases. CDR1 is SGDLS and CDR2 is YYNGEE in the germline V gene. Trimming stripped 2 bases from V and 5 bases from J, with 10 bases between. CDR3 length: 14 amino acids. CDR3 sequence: CASSVGRGTGELFF. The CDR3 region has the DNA TGTGCCAGCAGCGTCGGGCGCGGGACCGGGGAGCTGTTTTTT.

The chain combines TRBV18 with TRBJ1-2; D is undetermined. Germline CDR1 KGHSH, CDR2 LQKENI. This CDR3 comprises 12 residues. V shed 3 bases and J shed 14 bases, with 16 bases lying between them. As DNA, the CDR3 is TGTGCCAGCTCACCCAACACCAGGTTGGGTACCTTC. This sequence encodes CASSPNTRLGTF.

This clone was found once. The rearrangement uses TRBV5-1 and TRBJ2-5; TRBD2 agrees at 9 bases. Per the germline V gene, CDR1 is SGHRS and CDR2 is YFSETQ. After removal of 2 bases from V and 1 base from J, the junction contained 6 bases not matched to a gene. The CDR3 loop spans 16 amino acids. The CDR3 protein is CASSFGTSRIQETQYF. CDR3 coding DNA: TGCGCCAGCAGCTTCGGGACTAGCAGAATCCAAGAGACCCAGTACTTC. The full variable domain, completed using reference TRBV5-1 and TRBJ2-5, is KAGVTQTPRYLIKTRGQQVTLSCSPISGHRSVSWYQQTPGQGLQFLFEYFSETQRNKGNFPGRFSGRQFSNSRSEMNVSTLELGDSALYLCASSFGTSRIQETQYFGPGTRLLVL.

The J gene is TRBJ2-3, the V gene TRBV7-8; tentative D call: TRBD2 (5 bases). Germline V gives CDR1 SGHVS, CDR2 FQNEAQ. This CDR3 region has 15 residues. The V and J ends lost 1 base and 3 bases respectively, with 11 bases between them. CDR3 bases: TGTGCCAGCAGCTTAGTACGGGGTACAACAGATACGCAGTATTTT. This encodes CASSLVRGTTDTQYF.

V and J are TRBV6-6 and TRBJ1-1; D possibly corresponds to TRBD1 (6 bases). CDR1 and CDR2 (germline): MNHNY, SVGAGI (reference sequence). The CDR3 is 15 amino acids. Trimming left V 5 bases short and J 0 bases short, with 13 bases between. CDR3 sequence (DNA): TGTGCCAGCAGTGTCGACAGGACCCTGAACACTGAAGCTTTCTTT. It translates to CASSVDRTLNTEAFF.

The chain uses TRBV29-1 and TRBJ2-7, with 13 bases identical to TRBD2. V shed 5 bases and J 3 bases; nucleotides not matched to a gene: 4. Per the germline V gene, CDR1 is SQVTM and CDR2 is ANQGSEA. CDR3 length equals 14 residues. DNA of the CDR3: TGCAGCGTTTGGACTAGCGGGAGTGTCTACGAGCAGTACTTC. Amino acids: CSVWTSGSVYEQYF.

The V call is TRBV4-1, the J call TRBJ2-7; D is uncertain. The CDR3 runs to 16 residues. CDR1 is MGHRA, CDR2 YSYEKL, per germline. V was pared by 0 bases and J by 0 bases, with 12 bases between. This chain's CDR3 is CASSQEPSSGSYEQYF. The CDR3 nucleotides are TGCGCCAGCAGCCAAGAACCAAGCTCGGGCTCCTACGAGCAGTACTTC.